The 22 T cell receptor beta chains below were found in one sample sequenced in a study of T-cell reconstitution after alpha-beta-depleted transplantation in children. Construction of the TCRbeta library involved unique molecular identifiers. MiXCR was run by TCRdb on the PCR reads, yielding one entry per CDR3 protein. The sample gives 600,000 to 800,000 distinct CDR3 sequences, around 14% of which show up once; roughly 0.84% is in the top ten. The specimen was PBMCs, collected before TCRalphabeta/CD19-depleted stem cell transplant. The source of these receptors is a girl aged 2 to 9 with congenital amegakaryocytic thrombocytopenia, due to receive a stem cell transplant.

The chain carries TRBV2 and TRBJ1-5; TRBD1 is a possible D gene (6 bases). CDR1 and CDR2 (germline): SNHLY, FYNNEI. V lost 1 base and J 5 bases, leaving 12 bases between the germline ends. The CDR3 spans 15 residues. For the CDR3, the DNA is TGTGCCAGCAGTGAAGGGGACATTGGATATCAGCCCCAGCATTTT. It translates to CASSEGDIGYQPQHF.

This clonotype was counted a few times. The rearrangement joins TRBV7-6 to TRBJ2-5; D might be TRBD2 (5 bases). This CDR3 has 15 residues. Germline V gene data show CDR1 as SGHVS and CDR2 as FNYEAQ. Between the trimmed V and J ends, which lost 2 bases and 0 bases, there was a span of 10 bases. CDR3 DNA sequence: TGTGCCAGCAGCTTAAAGCTCGGGGACCAAGAGACCCAGTACTTC. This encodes CASSLKLGDQETQYF.

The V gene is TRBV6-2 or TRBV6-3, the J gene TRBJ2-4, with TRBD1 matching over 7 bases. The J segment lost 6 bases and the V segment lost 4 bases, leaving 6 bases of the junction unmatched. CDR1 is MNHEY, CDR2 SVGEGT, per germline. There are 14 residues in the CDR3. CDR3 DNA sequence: TGTGCCAGCAGTTCCCCGGGACAGAGAAACATTCAGTACTTC. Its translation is CASSSPGQRNIQYF.

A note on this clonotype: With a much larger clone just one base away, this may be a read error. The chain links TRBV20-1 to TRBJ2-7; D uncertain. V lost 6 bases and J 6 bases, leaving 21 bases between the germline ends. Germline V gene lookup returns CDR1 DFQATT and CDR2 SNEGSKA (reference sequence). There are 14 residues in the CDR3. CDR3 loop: CSALSRTDFCEQYF. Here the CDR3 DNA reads TGCAGTGCCCTGAGCCGAACAGACTTCTGCGAGCAGTACTTC.

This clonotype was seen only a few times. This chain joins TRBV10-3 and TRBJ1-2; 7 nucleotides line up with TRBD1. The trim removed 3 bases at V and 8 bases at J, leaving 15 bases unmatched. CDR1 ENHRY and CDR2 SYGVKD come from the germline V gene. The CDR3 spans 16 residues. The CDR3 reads CAISDLTGQTNWGYTF. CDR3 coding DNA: TGTGCCATCAGTGATTTAACGGGACAGACTAACTGGGGCTACACCTTC.

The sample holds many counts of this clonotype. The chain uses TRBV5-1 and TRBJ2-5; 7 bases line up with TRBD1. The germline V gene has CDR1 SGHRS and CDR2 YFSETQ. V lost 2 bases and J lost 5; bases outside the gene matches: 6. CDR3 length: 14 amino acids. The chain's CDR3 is CASSFRTGEETQYF. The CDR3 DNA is TGCGCCAGCAGCTTTCGGACAGGCGAGGAGACCCAGTACTTC.

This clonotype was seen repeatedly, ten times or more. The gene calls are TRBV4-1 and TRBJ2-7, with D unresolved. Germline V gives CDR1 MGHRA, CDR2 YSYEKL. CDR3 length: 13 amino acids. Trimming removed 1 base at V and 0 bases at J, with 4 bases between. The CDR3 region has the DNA TGCGCCAGCAGCCAAGGTGACTCCTACGAGCAGTACTTC. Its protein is CASSQGDSYEQYF.

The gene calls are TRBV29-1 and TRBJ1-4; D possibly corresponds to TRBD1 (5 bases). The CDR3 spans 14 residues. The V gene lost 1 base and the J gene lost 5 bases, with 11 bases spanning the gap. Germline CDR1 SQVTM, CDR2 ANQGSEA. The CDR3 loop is CSVEVLGRNEKLFF. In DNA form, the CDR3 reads TGCAGCGTTGAAGTTTTGGGACGGAATGAAAAACTGTTTTTT. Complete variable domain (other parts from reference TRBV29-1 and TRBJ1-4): SAVISQKPSRDICQRGTSLTIQCQVDSQVTMMFWYRQQPGQSLTLIATANQGSEATYESGFVIDKFPISRPNLTFSTLTVSNMSPEDSSIYLCSVEVLGRNEKLFFGSGTQLSVL.

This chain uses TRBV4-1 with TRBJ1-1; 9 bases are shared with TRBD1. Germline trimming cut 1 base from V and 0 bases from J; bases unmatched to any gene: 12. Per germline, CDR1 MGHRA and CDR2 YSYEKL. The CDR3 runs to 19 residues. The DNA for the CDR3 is TGCGCCAGCAGCCAAGGTGGGCGACAGGGGGAGCGGATGAACACTGAAGCTTTCTTT. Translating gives CASSQGGRQGERMNTEAFF.

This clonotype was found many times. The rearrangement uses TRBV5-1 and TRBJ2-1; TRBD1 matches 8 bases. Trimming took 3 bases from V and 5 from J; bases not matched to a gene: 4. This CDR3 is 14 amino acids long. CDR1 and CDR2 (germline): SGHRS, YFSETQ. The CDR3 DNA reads TGCGCCAGCAGCTACAAGGACAGGGACAATGAGCAGTTCTTC. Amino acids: CASSYKDRDNEQFF.

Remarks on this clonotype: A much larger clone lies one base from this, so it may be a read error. The CDR3 nucleotides read TGCAGCGTTCTTGGGACAGGGAAAACAGATACGCAGTATTTT. This sequence encodes CSVLGTGKTDTQYF. This sequence joins TRBV29-1 and TRBJ2-3; 9 positions match TRBD1. Germline loops: CDR1 SQVTM, CDR2 ANQGSEA. V was pared by 5 bases and J by 3 bases, with 6 bases of the junction left unmatched. The CDR3 is 14 residues long.

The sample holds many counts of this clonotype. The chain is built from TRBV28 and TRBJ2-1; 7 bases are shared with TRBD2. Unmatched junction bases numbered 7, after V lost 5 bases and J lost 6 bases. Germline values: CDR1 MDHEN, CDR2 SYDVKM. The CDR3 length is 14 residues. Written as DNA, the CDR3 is TGTGCCAGCAGTAGCGGGATATTTGTCAATGAGCAGTTCTTC. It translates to CASSSGIFVNEQFF.

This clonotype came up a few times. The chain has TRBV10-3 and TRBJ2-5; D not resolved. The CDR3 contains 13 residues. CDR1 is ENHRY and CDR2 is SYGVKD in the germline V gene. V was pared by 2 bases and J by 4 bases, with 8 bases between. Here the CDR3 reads CAISERFLETQYF. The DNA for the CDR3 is TGTGCCATCAGTGAGCGGTTCCTAGAGACCCAGTACTTC.

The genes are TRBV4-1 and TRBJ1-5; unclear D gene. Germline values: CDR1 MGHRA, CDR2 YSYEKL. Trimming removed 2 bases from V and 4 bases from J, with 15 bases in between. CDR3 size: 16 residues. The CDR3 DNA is TGCGCCAGCAGCCAATGGAGCCGGGCTCCTAATCAGCCCCAGCATTTT. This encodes CASSQWSRAPNQPQHF.

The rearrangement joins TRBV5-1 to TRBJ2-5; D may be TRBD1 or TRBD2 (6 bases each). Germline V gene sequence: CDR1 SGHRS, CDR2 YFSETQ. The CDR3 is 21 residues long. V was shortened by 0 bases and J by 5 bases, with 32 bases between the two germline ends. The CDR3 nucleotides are TGCGCCAGCAGCTTGGCCCATCAATTCGGCGGGATCAGGGGTTTTACGGAGACCCAGTACTTC. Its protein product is CASSLAHQFGGIRGFTETQYF.

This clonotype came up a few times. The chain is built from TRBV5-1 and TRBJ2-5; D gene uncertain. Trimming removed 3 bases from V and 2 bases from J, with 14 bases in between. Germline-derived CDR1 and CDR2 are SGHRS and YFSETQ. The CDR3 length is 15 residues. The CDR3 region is CASSSPAQSQETQYF. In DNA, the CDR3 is TGCGCCAGCAGCTCGCCGGCACAGAGTCAAGAGACCCAGTACTTC.

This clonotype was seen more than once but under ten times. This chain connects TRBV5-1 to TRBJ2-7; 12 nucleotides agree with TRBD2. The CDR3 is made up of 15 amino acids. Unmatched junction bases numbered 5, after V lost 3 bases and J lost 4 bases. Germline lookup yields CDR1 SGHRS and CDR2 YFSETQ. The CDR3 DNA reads TGCGCCAGCAGCTATGTCGGACTAGCGGGATACGAGCAGTACTTC. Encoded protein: CASSYVGLAGYEQYF.

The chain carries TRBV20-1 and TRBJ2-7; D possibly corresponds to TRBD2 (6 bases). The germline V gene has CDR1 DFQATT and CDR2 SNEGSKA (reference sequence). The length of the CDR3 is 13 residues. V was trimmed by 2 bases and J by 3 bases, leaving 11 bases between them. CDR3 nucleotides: TGCAGTGCTAGATTGGCGGGGCACTACGAGCAGTACTTC. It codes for CSARLAGHYEQYF.

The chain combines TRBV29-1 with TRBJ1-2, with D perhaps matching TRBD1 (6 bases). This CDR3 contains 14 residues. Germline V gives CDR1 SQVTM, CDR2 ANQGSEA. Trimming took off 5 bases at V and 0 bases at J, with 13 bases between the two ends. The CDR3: CSVSGGTTNYGYTF. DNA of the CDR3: TGCAGCGTTTCTGGGGGCACAACTAACTATGGCTACACCTTC.

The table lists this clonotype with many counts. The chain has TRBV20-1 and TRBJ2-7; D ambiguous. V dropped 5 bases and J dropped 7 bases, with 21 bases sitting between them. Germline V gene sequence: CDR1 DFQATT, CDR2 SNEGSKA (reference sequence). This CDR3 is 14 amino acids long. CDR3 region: CSAQRMTRHGEQYF. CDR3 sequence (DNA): TGCAGTGCTCAAAGAATGACGCGCCATGGGGAGCAGTACTTC.

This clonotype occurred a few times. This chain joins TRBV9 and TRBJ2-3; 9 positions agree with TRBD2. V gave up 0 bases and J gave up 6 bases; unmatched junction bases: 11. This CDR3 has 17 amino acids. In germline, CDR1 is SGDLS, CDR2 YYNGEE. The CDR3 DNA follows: TGTGCCAGCAGCGTAGGCGCTAGCGGGACCCTCACTGATACGCAGTATTTT. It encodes CASSVGASGTLTDTQYF.

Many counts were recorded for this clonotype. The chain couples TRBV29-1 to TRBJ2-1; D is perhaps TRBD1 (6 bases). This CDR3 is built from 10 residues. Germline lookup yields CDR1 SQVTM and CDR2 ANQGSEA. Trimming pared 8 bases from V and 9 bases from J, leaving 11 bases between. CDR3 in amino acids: CSRQDTEQFF. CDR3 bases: TGCAGCCGACAGGATACTGAGCAGTTCTTC.